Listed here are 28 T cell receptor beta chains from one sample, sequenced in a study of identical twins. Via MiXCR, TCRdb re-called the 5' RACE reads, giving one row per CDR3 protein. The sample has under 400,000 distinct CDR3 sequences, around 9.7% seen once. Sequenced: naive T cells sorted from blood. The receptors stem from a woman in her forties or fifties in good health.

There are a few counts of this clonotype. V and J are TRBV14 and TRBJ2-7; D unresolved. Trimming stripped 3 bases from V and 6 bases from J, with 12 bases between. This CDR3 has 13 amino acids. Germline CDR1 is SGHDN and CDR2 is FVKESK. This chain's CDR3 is CASSQGLGIEQYV. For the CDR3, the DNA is TGTGCCAGCAGCCAGGGTCTGGGGATCGAGCAGTACGTC.

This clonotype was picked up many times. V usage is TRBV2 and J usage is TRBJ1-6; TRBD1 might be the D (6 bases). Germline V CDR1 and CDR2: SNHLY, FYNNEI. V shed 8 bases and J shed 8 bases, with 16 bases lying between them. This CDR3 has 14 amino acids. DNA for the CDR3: TGTGCCAGCGATTTGCCAGGGGAGGATTCACCCCTCCACTTT. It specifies CASDLPGEDSPLHF. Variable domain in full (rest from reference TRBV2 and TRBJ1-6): EPEVTQTPSHQVTQMGQEVILRCVPISNHLYFYWYRQILGQKVEFLVSFYNNEISEKSEIFDDQFSVERPDGSNFTLKIRSTKLEDSAMYFCASDLPGEDSPLHFGNGTRLTVT.

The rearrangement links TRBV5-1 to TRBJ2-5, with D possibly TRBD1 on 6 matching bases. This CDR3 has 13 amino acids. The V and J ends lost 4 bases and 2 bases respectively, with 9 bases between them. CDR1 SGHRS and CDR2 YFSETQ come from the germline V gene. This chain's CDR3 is CASSTGQQETQYF. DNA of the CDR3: TGCGCCAGCAGCACGGGACAACAAGAGACCCAGTACTTC.

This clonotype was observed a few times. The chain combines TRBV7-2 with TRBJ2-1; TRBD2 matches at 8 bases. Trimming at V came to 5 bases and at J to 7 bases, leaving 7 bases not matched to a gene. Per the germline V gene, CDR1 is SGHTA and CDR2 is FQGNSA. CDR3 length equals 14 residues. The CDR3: CASSHGLASNEQFF. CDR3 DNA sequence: TGTGCCAGCAGCCACGGACTAGCCTCGAATGAGCAGTTCTTC.

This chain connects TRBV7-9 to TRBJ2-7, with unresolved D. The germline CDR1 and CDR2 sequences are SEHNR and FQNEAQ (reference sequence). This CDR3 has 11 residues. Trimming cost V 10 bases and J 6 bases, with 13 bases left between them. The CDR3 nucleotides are TGTGCCACCTCGGGCCCGGGCGAGCAGTACTTC. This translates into CATSGPGEQYF.

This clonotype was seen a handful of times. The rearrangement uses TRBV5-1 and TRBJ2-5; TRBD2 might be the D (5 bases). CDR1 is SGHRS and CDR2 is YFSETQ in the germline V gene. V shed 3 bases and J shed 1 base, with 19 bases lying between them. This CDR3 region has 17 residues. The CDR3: CASSSTAIGLLQETQYF. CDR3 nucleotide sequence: TGCGCCAGCAGCTCTACCGCCATCGGACTTCTCCAAGAGACCCAGTACTTC.

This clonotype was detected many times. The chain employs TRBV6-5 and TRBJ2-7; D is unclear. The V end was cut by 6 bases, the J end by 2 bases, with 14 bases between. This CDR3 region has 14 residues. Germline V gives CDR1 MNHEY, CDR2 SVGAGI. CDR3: CASRRSTATYEQYV. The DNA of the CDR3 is TGTGCCAGCAGACGCAGCACCGCTACCTACGAGCAGTACGTC.

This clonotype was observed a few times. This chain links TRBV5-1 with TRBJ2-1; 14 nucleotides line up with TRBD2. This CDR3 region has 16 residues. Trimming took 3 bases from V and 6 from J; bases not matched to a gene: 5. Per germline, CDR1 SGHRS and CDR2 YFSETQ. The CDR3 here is CASSSLGTSGSNEQFF. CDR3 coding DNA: TGCGCCAGCAGCTCACTCGGGACTAGCGGGAGCAATGAGCAGTTCTTC. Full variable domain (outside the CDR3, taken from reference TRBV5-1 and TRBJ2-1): KAGVTQTPRYLIKTRGQQVTLSCSPISGHRSVSWYQQTPGQGLQFLFEYFSETQRNKGNFPGRFSGRQFSNSRSEMNVSTLELGDSALYLCASSSLGTSGSNEQFFGPGTRLTVL.

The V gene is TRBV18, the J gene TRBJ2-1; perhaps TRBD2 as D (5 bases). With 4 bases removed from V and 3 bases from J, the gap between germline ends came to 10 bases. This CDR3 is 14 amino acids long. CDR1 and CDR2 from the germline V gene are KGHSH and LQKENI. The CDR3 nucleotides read TGTGCCAGCTCACGGAGCGGTTACTACAATGAGCAGTTCTTC. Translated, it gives CASSRSGYYNEQFF.

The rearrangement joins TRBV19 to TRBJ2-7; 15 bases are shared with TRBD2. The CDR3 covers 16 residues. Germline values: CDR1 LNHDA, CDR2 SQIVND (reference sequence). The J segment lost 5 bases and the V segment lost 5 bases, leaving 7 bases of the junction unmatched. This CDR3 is CASSFGLAGGPNEQYV. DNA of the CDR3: TGTGCCAGTAGTTTCGGACTAGCGGGAGGGCCGAACGAGCAGTACGTC.

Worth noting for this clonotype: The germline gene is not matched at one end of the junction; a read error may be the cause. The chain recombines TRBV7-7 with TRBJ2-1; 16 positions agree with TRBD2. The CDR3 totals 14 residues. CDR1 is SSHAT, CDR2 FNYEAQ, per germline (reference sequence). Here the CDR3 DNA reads TGTGCTAGCAGCTTAGCGGGACTAGCGGGAGGGCCTGCCTTC. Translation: CASSLAGLAGGPAF.

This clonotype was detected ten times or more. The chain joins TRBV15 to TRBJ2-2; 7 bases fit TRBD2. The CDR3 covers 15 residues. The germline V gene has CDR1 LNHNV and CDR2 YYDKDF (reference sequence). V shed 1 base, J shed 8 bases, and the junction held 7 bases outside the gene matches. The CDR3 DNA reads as TGTGCCACCAGCAGAGGGACCGGGGGGTTGGGGGAGCTGTTTTTT. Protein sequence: CATSRGTGGLGELFF. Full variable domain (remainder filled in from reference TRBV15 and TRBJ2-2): DAMVIQNPRYQVTQFGKPVTLSCSQTLNHNVMYWYQQKSSQAPKLLFHYYDKDFNNEADTPDNFQSRRPNTSFCFLDIRSPGLGDTAMYLCATSRGTGGLGELFFGEGSRLTVL.

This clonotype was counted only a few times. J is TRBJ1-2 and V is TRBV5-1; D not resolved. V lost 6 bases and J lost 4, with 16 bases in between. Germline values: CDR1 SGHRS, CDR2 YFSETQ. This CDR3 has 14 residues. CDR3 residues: CASTAGPTSYGYTF. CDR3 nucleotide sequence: TGCGCCAGCACGGCAGGCCCTACCTCCTATGGCTACACCTTC.

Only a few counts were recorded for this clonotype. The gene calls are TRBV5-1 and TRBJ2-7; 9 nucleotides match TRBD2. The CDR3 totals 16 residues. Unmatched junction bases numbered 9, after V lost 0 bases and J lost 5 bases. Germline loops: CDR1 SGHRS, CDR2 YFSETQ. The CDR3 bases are TGCGCCAGCAGCTTGGAAGGTAGCGGGAGAGTAGACGAGCAGTACGTC. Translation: CASSLEGSGRVDEQYV.

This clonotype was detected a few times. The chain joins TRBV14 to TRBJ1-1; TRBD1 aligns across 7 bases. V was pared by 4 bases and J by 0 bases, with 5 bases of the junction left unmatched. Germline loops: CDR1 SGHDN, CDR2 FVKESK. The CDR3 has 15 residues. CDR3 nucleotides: TGTGCCAGCAGCCGAGAGACAGGGATGAACACTGAAGCTTTCTTT. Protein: CASSRETGMNTEAFF.

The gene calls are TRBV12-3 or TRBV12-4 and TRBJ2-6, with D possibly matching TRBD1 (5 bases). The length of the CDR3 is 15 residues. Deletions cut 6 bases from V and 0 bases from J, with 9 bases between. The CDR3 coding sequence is TGTGCCAGCAGCTTGGACACCTCTGGGGCCAACGTCCTGACTTTC. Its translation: CASSLDTSGANVLTF.

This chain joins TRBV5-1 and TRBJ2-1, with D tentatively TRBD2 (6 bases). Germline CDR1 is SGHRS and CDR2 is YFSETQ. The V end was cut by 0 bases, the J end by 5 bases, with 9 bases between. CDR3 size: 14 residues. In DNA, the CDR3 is TGCGCCAGCAGCTTGGCACCGGGAGACAATGAGCAGTTCTTC. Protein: CASSLAPGDNEQFF.

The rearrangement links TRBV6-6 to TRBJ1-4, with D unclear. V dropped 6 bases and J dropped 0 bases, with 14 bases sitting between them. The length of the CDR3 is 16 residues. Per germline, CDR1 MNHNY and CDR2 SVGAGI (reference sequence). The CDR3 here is CASRPAGASTNEKLFF. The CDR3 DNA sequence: TGTGCCAGCAGGCCGGCAGGAGCTTCAACTAATGAAAAACTGTTTTTT.

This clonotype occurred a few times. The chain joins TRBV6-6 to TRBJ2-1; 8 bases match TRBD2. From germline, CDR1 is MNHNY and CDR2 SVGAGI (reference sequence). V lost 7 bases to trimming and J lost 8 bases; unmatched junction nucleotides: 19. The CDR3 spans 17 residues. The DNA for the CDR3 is TGTGCCAGCACCGGTGTTTTATCGGGAGGGCCTAGCGATGAGCAGTTCTTC. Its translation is CASTGVLSGGPSDEQFF.

The DNA for the CDR3 is TGTGCCAGCGGTGTTCGAGACATAAACTATGGCTACACCTTC. Translating it yields CASGVRDINYGYTF. V is TRBV6-1 and J is TRBJ1-2, with D hard to call. The V end was cut by 8 bases, the J end by 2 bases, with 15 bases between. This CDR3 has 14 residues. Germline CDR1 MNHNS, CDR2 SASEGT.

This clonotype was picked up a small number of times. The CDR3 reads CASRKGYEQYF. DNA for the CDR3: TGTGCCAGTAGAAAGGGGTACGAGCAGTACTTC. The chain uses TRBV19 and TRBJ2-7, with D tentatively TRBD1 (5 bases). The CDR3 contains 11 residues. Germline CDR1 and CDR2: LNHDA and SQIVND (reference sequence). The V end was cut by 6 bases, the J end by 4 bases, with 7 bases between.

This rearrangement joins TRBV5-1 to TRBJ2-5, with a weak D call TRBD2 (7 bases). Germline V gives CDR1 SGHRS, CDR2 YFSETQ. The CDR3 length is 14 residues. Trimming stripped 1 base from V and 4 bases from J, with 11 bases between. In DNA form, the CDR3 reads TGCGCCAGCAGCTTGTCCGGGGGGCTAGAGACCCAGTACTTC. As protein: CASSLSGGLETQYF.

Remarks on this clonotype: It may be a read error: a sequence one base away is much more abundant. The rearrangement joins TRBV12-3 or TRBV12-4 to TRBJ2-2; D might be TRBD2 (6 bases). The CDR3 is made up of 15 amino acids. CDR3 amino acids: CASSLSGGNTGKLFF. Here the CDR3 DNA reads TGTGCCAGCAGTTTAAGTGGGGGGAACACCGGGAAGCTGTTTTTT.

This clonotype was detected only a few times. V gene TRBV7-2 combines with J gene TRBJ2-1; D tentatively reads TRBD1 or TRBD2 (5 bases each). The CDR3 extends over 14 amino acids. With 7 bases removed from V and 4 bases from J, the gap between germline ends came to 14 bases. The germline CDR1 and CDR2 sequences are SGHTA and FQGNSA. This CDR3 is CASTVRDPYNEQFF. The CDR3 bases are TGTGCCAGCACCGTCCGGGACCCTTACAATGAGCAGTTCTTC.

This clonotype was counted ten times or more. Here the CDR3 reads CSARQGNYEQYF. The CDR3 coding sequence is TGCAGTGCCAGACAGGGGAACTACGAGCAGTACTTC. The rearrangement uses TRBV20-1 and TRBJ2-7; TRBD1 aligns across 8 bases. Unmatched junction bases numbered 4, after V lost 6 bases and J lost 3 bases. The CDR3 length is 12 residues. Germline V CDR1 and CDR2: DFQATT, SNEGSKA (reference sequence).

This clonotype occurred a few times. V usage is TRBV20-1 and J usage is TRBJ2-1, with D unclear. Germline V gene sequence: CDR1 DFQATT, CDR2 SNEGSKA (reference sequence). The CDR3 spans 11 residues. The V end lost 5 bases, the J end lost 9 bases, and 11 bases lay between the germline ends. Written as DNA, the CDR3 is TGCAGTGCTCTTCAACCGGTTGAGCAGTTCTTC. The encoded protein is CSALQPVEQFF.

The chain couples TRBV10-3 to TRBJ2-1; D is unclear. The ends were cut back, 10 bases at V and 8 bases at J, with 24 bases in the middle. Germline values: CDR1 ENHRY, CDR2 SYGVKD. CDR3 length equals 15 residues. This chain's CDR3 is CATQRARTAGDEQFF. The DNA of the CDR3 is TGTGCCACCCAACGAGCTCGCACCGCTGGCGATGAGCAGTTCTTC.

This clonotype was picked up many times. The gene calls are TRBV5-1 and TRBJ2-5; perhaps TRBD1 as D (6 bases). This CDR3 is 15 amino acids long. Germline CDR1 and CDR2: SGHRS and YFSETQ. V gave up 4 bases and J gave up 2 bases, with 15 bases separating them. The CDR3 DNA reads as TGCGCCAGCAGCCAAAATACAGGGATTCAAGAGACCCAGTACTTC. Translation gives CASSQNTGIQETQYF. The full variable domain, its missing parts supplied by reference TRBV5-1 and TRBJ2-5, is KAGVTQTPRYLIKTRGQQVTLSCSPISGHRSVSWYQQTPGQGLQFLFEYFSETQRNKGNFPGRFSGRQFSNSRSEMNVSTLELGDSALYLCASSQNTGIQETQYFGPGTRLLVL.